This TCR beta chain appears in the sequencing data of a study of T-cell reconstitution after alpha-beta-depleted transplantation in children. This clonotype was observed many times. Its antigen is unidentified. Unique molecular identifiers were incorporated into the prepared TCRbeta library. TCRdb passed the PCR reads through MiXCR, listing each CDR3 protein once. This sample has about 290,000 distinct CDR3 sequences, with roughly 9.1% found just once. Findings of the study overall: Where alpha-beta T cells came from about two months after transplant was reportedly several hundred expanded graft clones. Newly generated T cells supplied most T-cell counts and diversity one year post-transplant.

The sequence derives from a boy less than two years old with acute myeloid leukemia, due to receive a stem cell transplant. The sample was PBMCs, taken before TCRalphabeta/CD19-depleted stem cell transplant.

The CDR3 here is CASGGRGPNTGELFF. CDR3 coding DNA: TGTGCCAGCGGCGGACGGGGGCCGAACACCGGGGAGCTGTTTTTT. The V gene is TRBV28, the J gene TRBJ2-2, with D perhaps assigned TRBD1 or TRBD2 (6 bases each). V was pared by 8 bases and J by 0 bases, with 13 bases between. CDR3 length: 15 amino acids. Germline values: CDR1 MDHEN, CDR2 SYDVKM.